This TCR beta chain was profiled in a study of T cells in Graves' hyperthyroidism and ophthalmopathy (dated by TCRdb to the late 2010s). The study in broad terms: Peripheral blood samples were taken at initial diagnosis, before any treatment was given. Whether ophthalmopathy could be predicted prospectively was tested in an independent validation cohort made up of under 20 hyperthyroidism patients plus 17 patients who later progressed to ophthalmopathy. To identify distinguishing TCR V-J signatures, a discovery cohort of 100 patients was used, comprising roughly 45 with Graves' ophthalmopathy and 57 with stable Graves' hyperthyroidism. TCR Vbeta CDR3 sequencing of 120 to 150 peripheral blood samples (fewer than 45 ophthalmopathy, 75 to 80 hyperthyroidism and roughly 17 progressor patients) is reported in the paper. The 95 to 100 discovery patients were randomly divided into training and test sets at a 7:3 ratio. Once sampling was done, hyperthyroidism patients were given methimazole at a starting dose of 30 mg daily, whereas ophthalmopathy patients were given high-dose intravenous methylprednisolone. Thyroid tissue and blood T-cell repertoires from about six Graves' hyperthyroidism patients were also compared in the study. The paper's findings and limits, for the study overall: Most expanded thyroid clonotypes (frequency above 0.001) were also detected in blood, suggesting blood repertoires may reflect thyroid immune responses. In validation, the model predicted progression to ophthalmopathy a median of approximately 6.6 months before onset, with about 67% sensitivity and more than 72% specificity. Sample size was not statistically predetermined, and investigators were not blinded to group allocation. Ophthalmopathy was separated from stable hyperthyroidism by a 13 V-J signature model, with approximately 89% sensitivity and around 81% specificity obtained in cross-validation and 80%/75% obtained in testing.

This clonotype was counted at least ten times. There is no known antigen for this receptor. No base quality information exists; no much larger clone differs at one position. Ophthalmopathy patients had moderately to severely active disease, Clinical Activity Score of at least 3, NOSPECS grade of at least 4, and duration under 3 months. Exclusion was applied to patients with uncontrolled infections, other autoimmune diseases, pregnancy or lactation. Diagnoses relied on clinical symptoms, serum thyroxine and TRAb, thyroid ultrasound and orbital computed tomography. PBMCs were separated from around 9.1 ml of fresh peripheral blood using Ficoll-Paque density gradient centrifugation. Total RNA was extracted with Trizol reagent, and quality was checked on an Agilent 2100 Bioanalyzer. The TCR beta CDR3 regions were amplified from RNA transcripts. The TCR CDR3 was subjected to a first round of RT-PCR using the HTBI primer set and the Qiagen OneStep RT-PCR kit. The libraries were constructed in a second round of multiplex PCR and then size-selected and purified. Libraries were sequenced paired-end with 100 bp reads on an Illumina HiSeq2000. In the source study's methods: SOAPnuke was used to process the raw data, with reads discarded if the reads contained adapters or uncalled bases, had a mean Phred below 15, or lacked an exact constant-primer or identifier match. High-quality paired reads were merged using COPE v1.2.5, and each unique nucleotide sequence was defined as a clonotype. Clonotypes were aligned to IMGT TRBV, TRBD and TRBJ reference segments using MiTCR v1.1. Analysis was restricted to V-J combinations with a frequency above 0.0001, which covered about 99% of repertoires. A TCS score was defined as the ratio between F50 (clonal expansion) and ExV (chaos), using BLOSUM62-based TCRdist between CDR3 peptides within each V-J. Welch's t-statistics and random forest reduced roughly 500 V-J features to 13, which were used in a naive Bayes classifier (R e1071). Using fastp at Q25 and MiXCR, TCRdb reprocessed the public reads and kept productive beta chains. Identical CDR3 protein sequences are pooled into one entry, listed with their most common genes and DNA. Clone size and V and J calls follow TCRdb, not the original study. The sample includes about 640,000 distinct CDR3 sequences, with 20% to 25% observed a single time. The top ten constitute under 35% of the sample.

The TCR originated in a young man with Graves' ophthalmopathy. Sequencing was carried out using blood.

The CDR3 region has the sequence CASSDTGQIGYTF. The DNA sequence is TGTGCCAGCAGTGATACAGGGCAGATTGGCTACACCTTC. Here the chain combines TRBV6-1 and TRBJ1-2; a tentative D match to TRBD1 spans 6 bases. CDR1 and CDR2 are drawn from the germline V gene: MNHNS, SASEGT. There are 13 amino acids in the CDR3, from cysteine to phenylalanine inclusive. The entry retains the CDR3 DNA only, 39 bases that are in frame from base 1. Relative to germline, V is 3 bases shorter and J is 7 bases shorter, with 12 bases between their ends.